This T cell receptor beta chain stems from a study of blood T cell repertoires in COVID-19. On the study more broadly: Italy, Spain and the United States were the sources of the convalescent and acute COVID-19 samples.

V lost 4 bases, J lost 2 bases, and 5 bases stayed unmatched. Germline CDR1 reads LGHDT; CDR2 reads YNNKEL (reference sequence). This CDR3 has 15 amino acids. This clone was seen just once. Repertoires were generated with immunoSEQ multiplex PCR, while TCRdb's copy carries only in-frame clones and drops some. The data show about 430,000 clones, with roughly 90% seen just once and approximately 1% held by the top ten. Allocation to cohorts depended on clinical history reported by the participants. The source of this sequence is a woman in her thirties with acute COVID-19. Sequencing used PBMCs or T cells enriched from blood (not recorded which). V gene TRBV3-1 (or the pseudogene TRBV3-2) combines with J gene TRBJ2-5, with 9 bases lining up with TRBD2. The CDR3 DNA is TGTGCCAGCAGCCCCGGACTAGCGCCTCAAGAGACCCAGTACTTC. Its translation is CASSPGLAPQETQYF.